This entry describes one T cell receptor beta chain. The antigen remains unidentified. The sample holds other DNA sequences that translate to the same CDR3. The data belong to a study of shared clonotypes between healthy human individuals. The CDR3 length is 15 residues. Trimming cost V 0 bases and J 0 bases, with 8 bases left between them. Germline values: CDR1 SGHRS, CDR2 YFSETQ. Overall study results and limits: In this cohort, only blood was sampled, and tissue repertoires likely differ.

The method was immunoSEQ multiplex PCR; TCRdb's version includes in-frame clones alone and lacks a portion of them. The sample carries roughly 2.4 million clones, around 95% recorded once. The chain employs TRBV5-1 and TRBJ2-3; the D gene is possibly TRBD1 (6 bases). This receptor was taken from a man between 18 and 29 years old in good health. Material: naive CD4+ T cells sorted from blood. The sample's subset: CD45RA+ positively selected. CDR3 nucleotide sequence: TGCGCCAGCAGCTTGGAAGGGGGAAGCACAGATACGCAGTATTTT. It translates to CASSLEGGSTDTQYF.